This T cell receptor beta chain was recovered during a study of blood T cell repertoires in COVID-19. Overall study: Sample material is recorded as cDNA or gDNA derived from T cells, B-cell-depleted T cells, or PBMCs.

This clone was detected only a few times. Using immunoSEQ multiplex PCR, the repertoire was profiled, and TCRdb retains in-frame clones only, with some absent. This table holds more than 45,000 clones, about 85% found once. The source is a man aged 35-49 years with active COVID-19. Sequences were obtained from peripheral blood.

CDR3 nucleotides: TGTGCCAGCAGCCCCTGGACAGGAGGCGAGCAGTACTTC. It encodes CASSPWTGGEQYF. The J gene is TRBJ2-7, the V gene TRBV7-9, with 7 nucleotides matching TRBD1. Per germline, CDR1 SEHNR and CDR2 FQNEAQ (reference sequence). V was pared by 5 bases and J by 6 bases, with 7 bases of the junction left unmatched. This CDR3 has 13 amino acids.